This T cell receptor beta chain derives from a study of technical replicates of blood from a few donors. Sequenced by immunoSEQ multiplex PCR; TCRdb stores in-frame clones only, minus some. The sample holds tens of thousands of clones; about 90% are singletons and the top ten take 0.35% to 0.45%. The source is a human donor in good health. The sample taken for sequencing was T cells isolated from PBMCs.

In nucleotides, the CDR3 is TGTGCCAGCAGCTTGACAGGGGGGGCGAACAATGAGCAGTTCTTC. Encoded protein: CASSLTGGANNEQFF. The chain is built from TRBV7-9 and TRBJ2-1, with 9 nucleotides matching TRBD1. V was clipped by 3 bases and J by 5 bases; unmatched bases: 5. This CDR3 region has 15 residues. Germline V CDR1 and CDR2: SEHNR, FQNEAQ (reference sequence).